This entry features one T cell receptor (beta chain) sequence. Its specificity is not known. These data are taken from a study of OX40 agonist ivuxolimab in advanced cancers. Study overall: The treatment was a fully human IgG2 OX40 agonist, ivuxolimab.

TCRdb's copy holds only in-frame clones and misses some; the assay was immunoSEQ multiplex PCR. The table includes over 70,000 clones, over 80% detected once. Study-level points and caveats: Which antigen the expanded peripheral T cells recognized is unknown. Dosing at 0.1 to 3.0 mg/kg was accompanied by clonal expansion of CD4+ and CD8+ blood T cells by week 6.

Systemic immunosuppression or a history of autoimmune disease excluded patients. Germline loops: CDR1 MNHNY, CDR2 SVGAGI (reference sequence). The CDR3 has 15 residues. The V and J ends lost 4 bases and 3 bases respectively, with 12 bases between them. Sample: CD4+ or CD8+ T cells sorted from blood, taken in a trial of the OX40 agonist ivuxolimab. The source is an adult with an advanced solid tumor such as melanoma, head and neck, liver or kidney cancer. The V gene is TRBV6-6, the J gene TRBJ1-4, with D perhaps TRBD1 (5 bases). CDR3: CASSSPGDSNEKLFF. CDR3 DNA sequence: TGTGCCAGCAGTTCACCGGGGGACTCTAATGAAAAACTGTTTTTT.